The T cell receptor beta chain described here comes from a study of cytomegalovirus exposure and HLA in healthy donors. Trimming at V came to 5 bases and at J to 5 bases, leaving 13 bases not matched to a gene. This CDR3 contains 16 residues. Germline values: CDR1 SGHNT, CDR2 YENEEA. 60 Vbeta and 13 Jbeta primers were used in PCR. Using immunoSEQ multiplex PCR, the repertoire was profiled, and TCRdb retains in-frame clones only, with some absent. The data hold about 94,000 clones, with about three fifths observed a single time. The V and J genes are TRBV11-3 and TRBJ2-5; TRBD1 aligns across 8 bases. The receptor comes from a man aged 25-45 years in good health and CMV-seronegative. The specimen was PBMCs. This chain's CDR3 is CASSTNGQGGVETQYF. The CDR3 bases are TGTGCCAGCAGCACCAACGGACAGGGAGGAGTGGAGACCCAGTACTTC.